This paragraph covers one T cell receptor (beta chain) sequence. Its target is unknown. These data come from a study of blood T cells in healthy people across ages. Whole-study results and caveats: Diversity estimates from one million T cells were considered underestimates.

CDR3 length equals 13 residues. Germline V gives CDR1 SGHAT, CDR2 FQNNGV. A J-beta primer mix and a sample-barcoded 5' primer were used in a second PCR of about 7 to 12 cycles. Each TCR beta cDNA got a 12-nucleotide random molecular identifier. TCRdb reprocessed the 5' RACE reads with MiXCR, giving one entry per CDR3 protein. Here the sample spans over 600,000 distinct CDR3 sequences, 45% to 70% being singletons. The sequence was collected from a man aged 35 to 55 in good health. V gene TRBV11-2 combines with J gene TRBJ2-7; TRBD2 might be the D (5 bases). The DNA end is a closer match to TRBJ2-5, so the J assignment may be wrong. The source material was blood. CDR3 protein: CASSLDSRGTQYF. The CDR3 DNA is TGTGCCAGCAGCCTGGACTCCCGGGGGACCCAGTACTTC.